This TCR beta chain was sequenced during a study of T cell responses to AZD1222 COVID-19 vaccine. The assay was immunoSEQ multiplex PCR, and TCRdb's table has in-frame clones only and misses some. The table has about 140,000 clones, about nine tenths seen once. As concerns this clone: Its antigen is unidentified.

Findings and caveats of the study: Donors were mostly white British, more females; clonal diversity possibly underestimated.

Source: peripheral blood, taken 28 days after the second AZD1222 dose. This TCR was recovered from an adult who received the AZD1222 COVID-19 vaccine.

This CDR3 is CSAGQGEAYEQYF. CDR3 DNA: TGCAGCGCGGGACAGGGGGAGGCCTACGAGCAGTACTTC. J is TRBJ2-7 and V is TRBV29-1; TRBD1 aligns across 11 bases. Germline CDR1 SQVTM, CDR2 ANQGSEA. CDR3 length: 13 residues. Trimming at V came to 7 bases and at J to 2 bases, leaving 4 bases not matched to a gene.